These 24 T cell receptor beta chains were all obtained from the same sample, sequenced in a study of blood T cell repertoires in COVID-19. This table comes from immunoSEQ multiplex PCR, and its TCRdb copy is limited to in-frame clones, with some not included. The sample has 130,000 or so clones, approximately 90% seen once. The sequenced material came from peripheral blood. The receptor set was obtained from a man in his fifties with active or convalescent COVID-19.

The rearrangement uses TRBV6-1 and TRBJ2-7; a possible D gene is TRBD2 (5 bases). CDR1 is MNHNS, CDR2 SASEGT, per germline. The V end lost 2 bases, the J end lost 5 bases, and 19 bases lay between the germline ends. This CDR3 region has 16 residues. CDR3 sequence: CASSELASGERNEQYF. The CDR3 bases are TGTGCCAGCAGTGAATTAGCGTCAGGCGAACGGAACGAGCAGTACTTC.

This clone showed up just once. The J gene is TRBJ2-2, the V gene TRBV27; 8 nucleotides match TRBD2. The CDR3 totals 15 residues. The J segment lost 5 bases and the V segment lost 8 bases, leaving 10 bases of the junction unmatched. Germline V lookup: CDR1 MNHEY, CDR2 SMNVEV (reference sequence). The CDR3 bases are TGTGCCAGCCGGAACAGCGGGAGACATACCGGGGAGCTGTTTTTT. Protein product: CASRNSGRHTGELFF.

As to this clone: An end of the junction does not agree with germline; a read error may underlie this. The genes are TRBV7-9 and TRBJ1-1; 7 nucleotides agree with TRBD1. Germline CDR1 and CDR2: SEHNR and FQNEAQ (reference sequence). The CDR3 totals 12 residues. Here the CDR3 DNA reads TGTGCCAGCAGCTACGAGGGGGCCAGGCTTATCTTT. It yields the protein CASSYEGARLIF. The whole variable domain, filled in from reference TRBV7-9 and TRBJ1-1, reads DTGVSQNPRHKITKRGQNVTFRCDPISEHNRLYWYRQTLGQGPEFLTYFQNEAQLEKSRLLSDRFSAERPKGSFSTLEIQRTEQGDSAMYLCASSYEGARLIFGQGTRLTVV.

The rearrangement uses TRBV7-9 and TRBJ2-7, with D hard to call. The CDR3 contains 16 residues. V dropped 0 bases and J dropped 3 bases, with 15 bases sitting between them. Germline V gives CDR1 SEHNR, CDR2 FQNEAQ (reference sequence). CDR3 DNA sequence: TGTGCCAGCAGCTTAGCCCCACCGATAGAGCACTACGAGCAGTACTTC. It specifies CASSLAPPIEHYEQYF.

The J gene is TRBJ1-4, the V gene TRBV2, with 7 bases identical to TRBD1. The V segment lost 6 bases and the J segment 3 bases; nucleotides outside the gene matches: 4. Germline loops: CDR1 SNHLY, CDR2 FYNNEI. The CDR3 is 14 amino acids. CDR3: CASRVGTANEKLFF. The CDR3 DNA is TGTGCCAGCAGGGTCGGGACAGCTAATGAAAAACTGTTTTTT.

This rearrangement joins TRBV19 to TRBJ2-1; 10 bases fit TRBD2. After removal of 4 bases from V and 4 bases from J, the junction contained 4 bases not matched to a gene. There are 15 residues in the CDR3. Per germline, CDR1 LNHDA and CDR2 SQIVND (reference sequence). CDR3 region: CASSRGLASYNEQFF. CDR3 coding DNA: TGTGCCAGTAGTAGGGGACTAGCGTCTTACAATGAGCAGTTCTTC. The full variable domain, rest sourced from reference TRBV19 and TRBJ2-1, is DGGITQSPKYLFRKEGQNVTLSCEQNLNHDAMYWYRQDPGQGLRLIYYSQIVNDFQKGDIAEGYSVSREKKESFPLTVTSAQKNPTAFYLCASSRGLASYNEQFFGPGTRLTVL.

Written as DNA, the CDR3 is TGTGCCAGCAGCCCCCAAGGACAGGGGGGGACTGAAGCTTTCTTT. It specifies CASSPQGQGGTEAFF. The chain joins TRBV7-2 to TRBJ1-1, with 10 bases matching TRBD1. This CDR3 spans 15 amino acids. V shed 5 bases, J shed 5 bases, and the junction held 8 bases outside the gene matches. Germline-derived CDR1 and CDR2 are SGHTA and FQGNSA. The entire variable domain, with the rest obtained from reference TRBV7-2 and TRBJ1-1, is as follows: GAGVSQSPSNKVTEKGKDVELRCDPISGHTALYWYRQSLGQGLEFLIYFQGNSAPDKSGLPSDRFSAERTGGSVSTLTIQRTQQEDSAVYLCASSPQGQGGTEAFFGQGTRLTVV.

Here the CDR3 reads CASSFDRTSYEQYF. DNA of the CDR3: TGTGCCAGCAGTTTTGACAGGACCTCCTACGAGCAGTACTTC. V and J are TRBV28 and TRBJ2-7; D may be TRBD1 (6 bases). V shed 3 bases and J shed 0 bases, with 9 bases lying between them. This CDR3 is built from 14 residues. CDR1 is MDHEN, CDR2 SYDVKM, per germline. The full variable domain, rest sourced from reference TRBV28 and TRBJ2-7, is DVKVTQSSRYLVKRTGEKVFLECVQDMDHENMFWYRQDPGLGLRLIYFSYDVKMKEKGDIPEGYSVSREKKERFSLILESASTNQTSMYLCASSFDRTSYEQYFGPGTRLTVT.

CDR3 region: CASSFDRDGNTIYF. The CDR3 DNA sequence: TGTGCCAGCAGTTTTGACAGGGATGGAAACACCATATATTTT. This rearrangement joins TRBV28 to TRBJ1-3; 7 bases align to TRBD1. The germline V gene encodes CDR1 MDHEN and CDR2 SYDVKM. The CDR3 consists of 14 residues. V trimming: 3 bases; J trimming: 3 bases; junction bases outside the gene matches: 2.

The chain employs TRBV2 and TRBJ2-1; perhaps TRBD2 as D (5 bases). Germline CDR1 reads SNHLY; CDR2 reads FYNNEI. This CDR3 contains 12 residues. V was cut by 4 bases and J by 5 bases, with 6 bases left in between. The CDR3 sequence is CASSVGDNEQFF. The CDR3 DNA reads as TGTGCCAGCAGTGTGGGAGACAATGAGCAGTTCTTC. The variable domain in full, completed from reference TRBV2 and TRBJ2-1, reads EPEVTQTPSHQVTQMGQEVILRCVPISNHLYFYWYRQILGQKVEFLVSFYNNEISEKSEIFDDQFSVERPDGSNFTLKIRSTKLEDSAMYFCASSVGDNEQFFGPGTRLTVL.

The chain recombines TRBV6-1 with TRBJ1-5; D is possibly TRBD1 (6 bases). Trimming cost V 4 bases and J 4 bases, with 17 bases left between them. The length of the CDR3 is 16 residues. CDR1 is MNHNS, CDR2 SASEGT, per germline. CDR3 DNA: TGTGCCAGCAGTGCCCAGGGGCCCCGGGGAAATCAGCCCCAGCATTTT. As protein: CASSAQGPRGNQPQHF.

The V call is TRBV5-1, the J call TRBJ1-6; tentative D call: TRBD1 (5 bases). This CDR3 contains 13 residues. V was pared by 7 bases and J by 8 bases, with 13 bases between. Germline V gives CDR1 SGHRS, CDR2 YFSETQ. CDR3 sequence (DNA): TGCGCCAGCCGGGGACTCATGGATTCACCCCTCCACTTT. The encoded protein is CASRGLMDSPLHF.

The V and J genes are TRBV28 and TRBJ1-5; D remains ambiguous. The germline V gene has CDR1 MDHEN and CDR2 SYDVKM. With 7 bases removed from V and 4 bases from J, the gap between germline ends came to 23 bases. CDR3 size: 17 residues. CDR3 nucleotide sequence: TGTGCCAGCACTTCTCTCCCCGGACGGGATCGGAATCAGCCCCAGCATTTT. Protein: CASTSLPGRDRNQPQHF.

The chain is built from TRBV7-9 and TRBJ2-5, with 8 bases aligning to TRBD1. Germline trimming cut 2 bases from V and 2 bases from J; bases unmatched to any gene: 10. This CDR3 is built from 17 residues. Germline lookup yields CDR1 SEHNR and CDR2 FQNEAQ (reference sequence). Here the CDR3 reads CASSLSLTGGIQETQYF. The CDR3 DNA reads TGTGCCAGCAGCTTATCATTAACAGGGGGGATACAAGAGACCCAGTACTTC.

CDR3 protein: CSVFSGYNEQFF. The CDR3 DNA follows: TGCAGCGTTTTTAGCGGGTACAATGAGCAGTTCTTC. V gene TRBV29-1 combines with J gene TRBJ2-1; 7 bases fit TRBD2. The V and J ends lost 5 bases and 4 bases, in that order; junction bases with no gene match: 2. The CDR3 consists of 12 residues. Germline V gives CDR1 SQVTM, CDR2 ANQGSEA.

The chain uses TRBV30 and TRBJ1-2; 8 bases are a match to TRBD1. The ends lost 1 base at V and 8 bases at J; junction bases unmatched: 9. The V gene's germline CDR1 is GTSNPN and CDR2 SVGIG (reference sequence). The CDR3 spans 14 residues. This CDR3 reads CAWSGPGGFWGYTF. The CDR3 DNA is TGTGCCTGGAGTGGGCCAGGGGGCTTCTGGGGCTACACCTTC.

The CDR3 nucleotides read TGTGCCAGCAGCTTGAGTGGGGGCTTAGTCTACAATGAGCAGTTCTTC. This encodes CASSLSGGLVYNEQFF. The chain carries TRBV11-2 and TRBJ2-1; tentative D call: TRBD1 (6 bases). CDR1 SGHAT and CDR2 FQNNGV come from the germline V gene. The ends were cut back, 3 bases at V and 3 bases at J, with 15 bases in the middle. CDR3 length: 16 residues.

This chain connects TRBV19 to TRBJ1-2, with TRBD1 matching over 7 bases. The CDR3 is 16 amino acids. The ends lost 6 bases at V and 7 bases at J; junction bases unmatched: 17. CDR1 is LNHDA, CDR2 SQIVND, per germline (reference sequence). The CDR3 bases are TGTGCCAGTAGAACGAAAGGACAGGCCGCTTATGGTGGCTACACCTTC. This translates into CASRTKGQAAYGGYTF.

V is TRBV5-1 and J is TRBJ2-3, with 12 bases aligning to TRBD1. The germline CDR1 and CDR2 sequences are SGHRS and YFSETQ. CDR3 length: 16 residues. V dropped 4 bases and J dropped 5; count of bases not matched to a gene: 8. The CDR3 DNA reads TGCGCCAGCAGCCCGGACCGGGACAGGGGGCGAGATACGCAGTATTTT. Amino acids: CASSPDRDRGRDTQYF. Together with reference TRBV5-1 and TRBJ2-3, the CDR3 gives the full variable domain: KAGVTQTPRYLIKTRGQQVTLSCSPISGHRSVSWYQQTPGQGLQFLFEYFSETQRNKGNFPGRFSGRQFSNSRSEMNVSTLELGDSALYLCASSPDRDRGRDTQYFGPGTRLTVL.

Only a few counts were recorded for this clone. This chain uses TRBV10-1 with TRBJ2-7, with D possibly TRBD2 on 6 matching bases. The CDR3 is 13 amino acids. CDR1 and CDR2 (germline): WNHNN, SYGVQD (reference sequence). V dropped 6 bases and J dropped 3 bases, with 12 bases sitting between them. The CDR3 sequence is CASSALGGYEQYF. For the CDR3, the DNA is TGCGCCAGCAGCGCTTTGGGGGGCTACGAGCAGTACTTC.

The rearrangement uses TRBV18 and TRBJ2-7, with TRBD1 as a possible D gene (6 bases). The CDR3 length is 14 residues. The ends were cut back, 3 bases at V and 0 bases at J, with 9 bases in the middle. The germline CDR1 and CDR2 sequences are KGHSH and LQKENI. DNA for the CDR3: TGTGCCAGCTCACCCCTGGACAGCTCCTACGAGCAGTACTTC. Protein product: CASSPLDSSYEQYF.

This sequence joins TRBV7-2 and TRBJ2-5, with 7 bases identical to TRBD1. The CDR3 sequence is 17 residues long. The ends lost 2 bases at V and 4 bases at J; junction bases unmatched: 13. CDR1 SGHTA and CDR2 FQGNSA come from the germline V gene. The CDR3 DNA is TGTGCCAGCAGCTTATCCTTCGACAGGGTACATCGAGAGACCCAGTACTTC. Amino acid sequence: CASSLSFDRVHRETQYF.

This chain connects TRBV6-1 to TRBJ1-1; 8 nucleotides match TRBD1. Trimming cost V 2 bases and J 3 bases; bases outside gene matches: 5. The CDR3 has 15 residues. Germline V gene data show CDR1 as MNHNS and CDR2 as SASEGT. DNA for the CDR3: TGTGCCAGCAGTGAATCGCCAGGGGGCGACACTGAAGCTTTCTTT. The encoded protein is CASSESPGGDTEAFF.

The chain employs TRBV5-1 and TRBJ2-7, with D tentatively TRBD1 (7 bases). This CDR3 region has 14 residues. CDR1 and CDR2 (germline): SGHRS, YFSETQ. Trimming took off 5 bases at V and 2 bases at J, with 14 bases between the two ends. This CDR3 is CASRAGTATYEQYF. The CDR3 DNA is TGCGCCAGCAGGGCGGGGACAGCTACCTACGAGCAGTACTTC.